The 15 T cell receptor beta chains below were found in one sample sequenced in a study of T cell responses to AZD1222 COVID-19 vaccine. Libraries were prepared by immunoSEQ multiplex PCR; TCRdb keeps only in-frame clonotypes and omits some of them. The table records some 100,000 clones, around 90% of them present only once. Source: peripheral blood, taken on day 0 of AZD1222 vaccination. These receptors originate from an adult in good health.

The chain uses TRBV15 and TRBJ1-4; D remains unclear. V lost 1 base to trimming and J lost 10 bases, with 10 bases between them. Germline CDR1 reads LNHNV; CDR2 reads YYDKDF (reference sequence). The CDR3 is made up of 13 amino acids. DNA of the CDR3: TGTGCCACCAGCAGAGGGTCTGGAGGAAAACTGTTTTTT. Encoded protein: CATSRGSGGKLFF.

The chain couples TRBV19 to TRBJ2-1; 8 bases align to TRBD2. CDR3 size: 14 residues. Germline CDR1 is LNHDA and CDR2 is SQIVND (reference sequence). After removal of 5 bases from V and 10 bases from J, the junction contained 10 bases not matched to a gene. CDR3 sequence (DNA): TGTGCCAGTAGTCCCGGGACTAGATCATACGAGCAGTTCTTC. It translates to CASSPGTRSYEQFF.

This chain uses TRBV11-2 with TRBJ1-1; TRBD1 is a possible D gene (6 bases). CDR3 length: 13 amino acids. Germline V CDR1 and CDR2: SGHAT, FQNNGV. The ends were cut back, 7 bases at V and 5 bases at J, with 14 bases in the middle. CDR3 sequence (DNA): TGTGCCAGCACCCCTGTGGGGGCAACTGAAGCTTTCTTT. It encodes CASTPVGATEAFF. The full variable domain, its missing parts supplied by reference TRBV11-2 and TRBJ1-1, is EAGVAQSPRYKIIEKRQSVAFWCNPISGHATLYWYQQILGQGPKLLIQFQNNGVVDDSQLPKDRFSAERLKGVDSTLKIQPAKLEDSAVYLCASTPVGATEAFFGQGTRLTVV.

J is TRBJ2-5 and V is TRBV7-2; D remains ambiguous. Germline values: CDR1 SGHTA, CDR2 FQGNSA. CDR3 length: 14 residues. V lost 1 base, J lost 8 bases, and 14 bases lay in between. As DNA, the CDR3 is TGTGCCAGCAGCTTAGACGGAGTTAAGAGAACCCAGTACTTC. This encodes CASSLDGVKRTQYF.

A note on this clone: One end of the junction does not line up with germline, which may come from a read error. The chain joins TRBV12-3 or TRBV12-4 to TRBJ1-3, with D maybe TRBD1 (5 bases). This CDR3 has 13 residues. The CDR3 protein is CASSFIPQDIQDF. The CDR3 region has the DNA TGTGCCAGCAGTTTCATTCCCCAGGACATTCAAGATTTT.

The gene calls are TRBV9 and TRBJ2-7; the D is unclear. The germline V gene encodes CDR1 SGDLS and CDR2 YYNGEE. With 0 bases removed from V and 0 bases from J, the gap between germline ends came to 13 bases. The CDR3 sequence is 16 residues long. Here the CDR3 reads CASSVEADLSSYEQYF. CDR3 bases: TGTGCCAGCAGCGTAGAGGCAGACCTGAGCTCCTACGAGCAGTACTTC.

The chain employs TRBV21-1 and TRBJ2-2. TRBV21-1 has pseudogene status. CDR3 length: 16 residues. The CDR3 loop is CASSKEEWGYTGELFF. CDR3 DNA sequence: TGTGCCAGCAGCAAAGAAGAGTGGGGGTACACCGGGGAGCTGTTTTTT.

The gene calls are TRBV6-2 or TRBV6-3 and TRBJ1-2; no firm D call. Germline loops: CDR1 MNHEY, CDR2 SVGEGT. The length of the CDR3 is 12 residues. The V gene lost 2 bases and the J gene lost 5 bases, with 6 bases spanning the gap. The CDR3 DNA sequence: TGTGCCAGCAGTTACGTCGATTATGGCTACACCTTC. Its protein is CASSYVDYGYTF.

The chain employs TRBV18 and TRBJ2-7, with D maybe TRBD1 (5 bases). CDR3 size: 16 residues. Trimming removed 11 bases at V and 0 bases at J, with 23 bases between. Germline V CDR1 and CDR2: KGHSH, LQKENI. CDR3 coding DNA: TGTGCCGGTCTGGACCCCAACAGGATAAGCTCCTACGAGCAGTACTTC. This codes for CAGLDPNRISSYEQYF.

The CDR3: CASSLATELEAFF. CDR3 nucleotides: TGCGCCAGCAGCTTGGCTACAGAACTTGAAGCTTTCTTT. V usage is TRBV5-1 and J usage is TRBJ1-1; D call uncertain. Germline lookup yields CDR1 SGHRS and CDR2 YFSETQ. This CDR3 is 13 amino acids long. V dropped 0 bases and J dropped 7 bases, with 10 bases sitting between them.

The gene calls are TRBV12-3 or TRBV12-4 and TRBJ1-1; a weak D match, TRBD1 (5 bases). The CDR3 sequence is 13 residues long. V was clipped by 3 bases and J by 10 bases, with 15 bases between them. CDR3 sequence: CASSFNQGGGAFF. Here the CDR3 DNA reads TGTGCCAGCAGTTTTAACCAGGGTGGGGGAGCTTTCTTT.

The gene calls are TRBV21-1 and TRBJ2-5. TRBV21-1 is deemed a pseudogene. The length of the CDR3 is 16 residues. The DNA for the CDR3 is TGTGCCAGCAGCAAGACACCGCCGAGGCCTCAAGAGACCCAGTACTTC. Its translation: CASSKTPPRPQETQYF.

CDR3 in amino acids: CATSRDRTGWRAETQYF. The CDR3 DNA sequence: TGTGCCACCAGCAGAGATCGCACAGGGTGGAGGGCGGAGACCCAGTACTTC. The V and J genes are TRBV15 and TRBJ2-5; the D call may be TRBD1 or TRBD2 (6 bases each). The germline CDR1 and CDR2 sequences are LNHNV and YYDKDF (reference sequence). Trimming left V 0 bases short and J 5 bases short, with 19 bases between. The CDR3 is made up of 17 amino acids.

This rearrangement joins TRBV5-1 to TRBJ2-7, with 7 bases aligning to TRBD1. This CDR3 has 14 amino acids. Trimming removed 4 bases from V and 4 bases from J; junction bases left unmatched: 8. Per the germline V gene, CDR1 is SGHRS and CDR2 is YFSETQ. CDR3 in DNA: TGCGCCAGCAGCGCAGGGGGTTCTTTATACGAGCAGTACTTC. Translated, it gives CASSAGGSLYEQYF.

The chain carries TRBV5-1 and TRBJ2-7; TRBD1 aligns across 9 bases. There are 14 residues in the CDR3. CDR1 is SGHRS and CDR2 is YFSETQ in the germline V gene. With V trimmed by 3 bases and J by 2 bases, 3 bases remained unmatched. CDR3 nucleotide sequence: TGCGCCAGCAGCTCGGGACAGGGAACCTACGAGCAGTACTTC. Residues: CASSSGQGTYEQYF.